This TCR beta chain was identified during a study of regulatory T cells in long-lasting Graves disease. Time point denoted: newly diagnosed GD, antithyroid drugs for less than 3 months. PBMC-extracted RNA yielded the TCR library. Germline V CDR1 and CDR2: MNHEY, SMNVEV (reference sequence). The trim removed 6 bases at V and 5 bases at J, leaving 6 bases unmatched. This CDR3 has 14 amino acids. TCR beta libraries were built with iRepertoire HTBI primers and Arm-PCR of CDR3 regions. TCRdb used MiXCR to reprocess the multiplex PCR reads, holding one entry per CDR3 protein. The table includes over 350,000 distinct CDR3 sequences, 15% detected once. The same sample was also studied in work on T cells in Graves' hyperthyroidism and ophthalmopathy.

This chain links TRBV27 with TRBJ2-7; 11 nucleotides match TRBD1. The material sequenced was peripheral blood mononuclear cells (PBMCs), taken at new diagnosis, from a patient treated with antithyroid drugs. The origin of this receptor is a woman in her thirties or forties with Graves disease. This CDR3 reads CASSSGTGGDEQYF. The CDR3 DNA follows: TGTGCCAGCAGCTCCGGGACAGGGGGTGACGAGCAGTACTTC.